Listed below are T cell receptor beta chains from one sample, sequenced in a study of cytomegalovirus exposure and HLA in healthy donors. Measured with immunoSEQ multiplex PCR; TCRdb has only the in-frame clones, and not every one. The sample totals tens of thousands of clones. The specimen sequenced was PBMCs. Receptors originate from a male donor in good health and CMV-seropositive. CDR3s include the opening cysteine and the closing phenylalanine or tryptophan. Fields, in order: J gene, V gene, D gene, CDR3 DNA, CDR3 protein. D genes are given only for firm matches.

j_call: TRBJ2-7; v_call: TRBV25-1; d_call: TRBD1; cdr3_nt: TGTGCCAGCAGCCGGGACAGGGATTCCTACGAGCAGTACTTC; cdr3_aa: CASSRDRDSYEQYF
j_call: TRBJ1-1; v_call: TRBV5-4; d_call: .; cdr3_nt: TGTGCCAGCAGAAATTTGGGGGGGAGTGGAGCTTTCTTT; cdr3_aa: CASRNLGGSGAFF
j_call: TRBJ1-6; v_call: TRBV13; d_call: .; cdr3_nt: TGTGCCAGCGCGGACAAAAGTAATTCACCCCTCCACTTT; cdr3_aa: CASADKSNSPLHF
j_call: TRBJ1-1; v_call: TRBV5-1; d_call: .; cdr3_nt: TGCGCCAGCAGCTCGGACCAGGGTATCACTGAAGCTTTCTTT; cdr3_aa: CASSSDQGITEAFF
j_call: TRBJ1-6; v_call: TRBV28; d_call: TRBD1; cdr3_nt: TGTGCCAGCAGTTTAAACAGGGGGCCGAGTTCACCCCTCCACTTT; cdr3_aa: CASSLNRGPSSPLHF
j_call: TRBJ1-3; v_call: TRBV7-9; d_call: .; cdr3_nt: TGTGCCAGCAGTCCTGTTGACAGCTCTGGAAACACCATATATTTT; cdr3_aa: CASSPVDSSGNTIYF
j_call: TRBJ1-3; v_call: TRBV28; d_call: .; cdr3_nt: TGTGCCAGCAGTCTGTTACAGGGTATCACGGGAGGAAACACCATATATTTT; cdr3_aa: CASSLLQGITGGNTIYF
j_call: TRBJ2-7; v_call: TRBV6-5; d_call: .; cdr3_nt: TGTGCCAGCAGTTACTCTCGCCAGGTATTCGCCTACGAGCAGTACTTC; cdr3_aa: CASSYSRQVFAYEQYF
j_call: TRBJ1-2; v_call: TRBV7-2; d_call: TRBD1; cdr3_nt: TGTGCCAGCAGCATGGACAGGAACTATGGCTACACCTTC; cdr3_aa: CASSMDRNYGYTF
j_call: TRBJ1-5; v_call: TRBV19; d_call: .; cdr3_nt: TGTGCCAGTAGTTGGTCTCCAGGGGGCAATCAGCCCCAGCATTTT; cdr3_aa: CASSWSPGGNQPQHF
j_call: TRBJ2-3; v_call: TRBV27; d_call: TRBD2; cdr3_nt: TGTGCCAGCAGTTTATCGCCTAGCGGGGGGGTTAGAGATACGCAGTATTTT; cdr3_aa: CASSLSPSGGVRDTQYF
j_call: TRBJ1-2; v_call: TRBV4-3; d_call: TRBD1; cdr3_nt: TGCGCCAGCAGCCAAGATGGACTAATTGGACAGGGAAGATACACCTTC; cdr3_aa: CASSQDGLIGQGRYTF
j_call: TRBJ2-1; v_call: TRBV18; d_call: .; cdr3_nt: TGTGCCAGCTCACCAAGCCCTTTACCCGATGAGCAGTTCTTC; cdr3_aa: CASSPSPLPDEQFF
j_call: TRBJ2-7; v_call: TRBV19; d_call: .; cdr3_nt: TGTGCCAGTAGTATGACGGGGAGCTCCTACGAGCAGTACTTC; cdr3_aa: CASSMTGSSYEQYF
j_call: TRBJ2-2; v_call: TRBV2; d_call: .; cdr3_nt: TGTGCCAGCAGTATCATAGCCTCCGGAACCGGGGAGCTGTTTTTT; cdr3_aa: CASSIIASGTGELFF
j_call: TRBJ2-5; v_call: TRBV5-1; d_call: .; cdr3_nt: TGCGCCAGCAGCTCGTCAGGGTTGGGTGAGACCCAGTACTTC; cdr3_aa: CASSSSGLGETQYF
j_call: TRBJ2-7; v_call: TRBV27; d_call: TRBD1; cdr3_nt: TGTGCCAGCAGTCACGGACAGGTCTACGAGCAGTACTTC; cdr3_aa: CASSHGQVYEQYF
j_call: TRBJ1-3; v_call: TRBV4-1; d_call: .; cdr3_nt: TGCGCCAGCAGCCGGAACGGACAAGACTCTGGAAACACCATATATTTT; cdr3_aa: CASSRNGQDSGNTIYF
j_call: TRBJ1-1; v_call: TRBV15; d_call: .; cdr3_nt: TGTGCCACCAGCATAGCACGAGGGTACACTGAAGCTTTCTTT; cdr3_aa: CATSIARGYTEAFF
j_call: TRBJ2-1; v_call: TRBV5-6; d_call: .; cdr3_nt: TGTGCCAGCAGCTTCGGACTCTACAATGAGCAGTTCTTC; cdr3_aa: CASSFGLYNEQFF
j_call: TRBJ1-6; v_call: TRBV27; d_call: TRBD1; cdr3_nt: TGTGCCAGCAGTTTAGACAGGGGGGTTTCACCCCTCCACTTT; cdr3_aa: CASSLDRGVSPLHF
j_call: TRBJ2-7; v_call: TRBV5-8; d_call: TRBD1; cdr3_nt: TGTGCCAGCAGCTTTCGGCCAGGGGGCTACGAGCAGTACTTC; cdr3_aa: CASSFRPGGYEQYF